Each of the 4 T cell receptor delta chains below was sequenced from the same sample in a study of gammadelta T cells in human blood. TCRdb processed the RT-PCR reads again with the CATT caller. Here the sample spans some 320 delta-chain clones, about 13% being singletons. The specimen was Vgamma9Vdelta2 gamma-delta T cells from adult blood. Receptors originate from a human donor.

Remarks on this clone: This likely came from a read error, as a far larger clone is one base away. The chain employs TRDV2 and TRDJ3, with 13 bases that match TRDD3. Germline CDR1 and CDR2: GEAIGNYY and EKD. The length of the CDR3 is 20 residues. The DNA for the CDR3 is TGTGCCTGTGACACTACTGGGGGATACGGCAGCTCCTGGTACACCCGACAGATGTTTTTC. Its translation: CACDTTGGYGSSWYTRQMFF.

This clone was detected a few times. A single base is all that separates this from a far larger clone, so a read error is likely. The genes are TRDV2 and TRDJ1, with 7 bases that match TRDD3. Trimming at V came to 4 bases and at J to 0 bases, leaving 10 bases not matched to a gene. CDR1 is GEAIGNYY and CDR2 is EKD in the germline V gene. The CDR3 is 16 amino acids. In DNA, the CDR3 is TGTGCCTGTGAAGCTTTACTGGGGACATACACCGATAAACTCATCTTT. The encoded protein is CACEALLGTYTDKLIF.

Turning to this clone: With a far larger clone one base away, a read error is the likely cause. Other DNA sequences in this sample translate to the same CDR3. This rearrangement joins TRDV2 to TRDJ1; 7 bases are a match to TRDD3. The J gene was not available in TCRdb and was assigned here by matching the DNA to germline segments. Germline loops: CDR1 GEAIGNYY, CDR2 EKD. The CDR3 is made up of 16 amino acids. The CDR3 DNA is TGTGCGTGTGACGCTTTACTGGGGACATACACCGATAAACTCATCTTT. This translates into CACDALLGTYTDKLIF.

In its sample, this clone was seen a few times. This likely reflects a read error, since a far larger clone is one base away. V gene TRDV2 combines with J gene TRDJ3; 13 bases agree with TRDD3. The germline V gene encodes CDR1 GEAIGNYY and CDR2 EKD. The CDR3 contains 20 residues. DNA of the CDR3: TGTGCCTGTGACACTACTGGGGGATACGGCAGCTCCTGGGACACCCAACAGATGTTTTTC. This translates into CACDTTGGYGSSWDTQQMFF.